The sequence of this TCR beta chain was determined in a study of follicular helper T cells after annual influenza vaccination (dated by TCRdb to about 2017). With regard to the full study: Blood was drawn on days 0, 7 and 28 after each seasonal influenza vaccination. To study recall of cTfh clones, some subjects were followed through successive annual vaccinations in the 2013-2014, 2014-2015 and 2015-2016 seasons. One week after vaccination, a second recruited cohort of 12 to 13 subjects (Table S1) displayed a similar ICOS+CD38+ cTfh response. Six subjects had multi-year samples: four covered two vaccination seasons and two covered three seasons. Samples from 2013-2014 were cryopreserved, whereas samples from 2015 were processed immediately after collection.

To note about this clone: Its antigen specificity is not known. Per-base qualities were not stored, and no clone one base away is much larger.

Reading the label with the study, this specimen's time point is: 2015-2016 season, 7 days after influenza vaccination. Adults were given seasonal inactivated influenza vaccine (Fluvarix), and sorted blood CD4 subsets were followed by TCRB sequencing before and after vaccination. To be eligible, subjects had to live in the community and must not have received influenza vaccine in the previous 6 months. Reasons for exclusion included contraindications to influenza vaccine, substance abuse, HIV/AIDS, active malignancy, immunomodulatory medication, and active illness such as respiratory infection. Per time point, between roughly 35 and 100 mL of blood was sampled. Either Ficoll-Paque PLUS or SepMate separation was used to isolate PBMC. CXCR5- memory CD4 T cells were sorted as a comparison non-Tfh subset. Cell subsets were sorted from PBMC on a BD FACS Aria before DNA extraction. Its CDR3 holds 10 amino acids, cysteine through phenylalanine. Only the CDR3 part of the read is kept: 30 bases, read in frame from the first base. CDR1 and CDR2 are read off the germline V gene (reference sequence) as DFQATT and SNEGSKA. V is reduced by 4 bases and J by 15 bases, leaving a spacing of 12 bases between them.

The full study reports these points: ICOS+CD38+ cTfh clonality correlated with the frequency of that population, and its change correlated with the change in circulating plasmablast frequency. With successive annual vaccinations, a recurrent oligoclonal ICOS+CD38+ cTfh response was recalled, and this response contained tetramer and AIM influenza-specific clonotypes. In the assessment of influenza clone enrichment, the possibility that the much larger non-cTfh compartments were undersampled could not be ruled out. Day 7 ICOS+CD38+ clones were most often found later in ICOS-CD38- cTfh, suggesting that subset may serve as a memory reservoir. Productive TCRB sequences were recovered from only 10-20% of analyzed cells, so rare clonotypes could not be sampled.

The library relied on the immunoSEQ multiplex PCR assay. Adaptive Biotechnologies handled the TCRB amplification, library preparation, sequencing and preliminary bioinformatics at Survey level resolution. The original pipeline was this. Clonality was calculated in R as 1 minus normalized Shannon entropy, and the Gini index was computed with the R package ineq. The overlap score was defined as the summed counts of shared sequences divided by the total counts of all sequences in both compared samples. Significance of shared clonotypes was assessed by Fisher's exact test, with a theoretical repertoire of 10^7 TCRB sequences assumed. This immuneACCESS table, as held by TCRdb, lists in-frame sequences with V and J called but not all clones. Of the missing ones, under half trace to an unresolved V gene in checked studies; the others have no known cause. V, J and clone size reflect that table, while D and trimming were determined from the DNA. Across this sample there are some 7,000 clones, with around 80% seen only once. The ten largest clonotypes hold approximately 1.4% of the sample.

The sample in question was CXCR5- memory CD4+ T cells sorted from blood, obtained 7 days after influenza vaccination. Reading the label with the study, this specimen's cell subset or site is: CXCR5- memory CD4 T cells. The sequence joins TRBV20-1 to TRBJ1-4; a tentative D call is TRBD1 (6 bases match). This sequence originates from an adult who received the influenza vaccine. The CDR3 sequence is CSAMNRDLFF. The DNA sequence is TGCAGTGCTATGAACAGGGATTTGTTTTTT.